The 16 T cell receptor beta chains below were found in one sample sequenced in a study of cytomegalovirus exposure and HLA in healthy donors. Vbeta (60) and Jbeta (13) primers were used in the PCR. The assay was immunoSEQ multiplex PCR, and TCRdb's table has in-frame clones only and misses some. The table includes 85,000 to 95,000 clones, around three quarters detected once. Sequenced sample: PBMCs. These receptors originate from a man aged 30 to 45 in good health and CMV-seropositive.

The V gene is TRBV18, the J gene TRBJ1-6, with 10 bases lining up with TRBD1. The length of the CDR3 is 14 residues. Trimming cost V 6 bases and J 10 bases; bases outside gene matches: 6. CDR1 and CDR2 (germline): KGHSH, LQKENI. CDR3 sequence (DNA): TGTGCCAGCTCGAGGGACAGGGGCGGCTCACCCCTCCACTTT. It encodes CASSRDRGGSPLHF.

DNA for the CDR3: TGTGCCAGCAGCTTATCCAGGGCGAACACCGGGGAGCTGTTTTTT. This sequence encodes CASSLSRANTGELFF. This chain links TRBV7-2 with TRBJ2-2; D may be TRBD1 (5 bases). Germline V gene data show CDR1 as SGHTA and CDR2 as FQGNSA. Trimming pared 2 bases from V and 0 bases from J, leaving 7 bases between. This CDR3 contains 15 residues.

The V call is TRBV28, the J call TRBJ2-1; 9 nucleotides line up with TRBD2. CDR1 and CDR2 (germline): MDHEN, SYDVKM. The CDR3 runs to 17 residues. The V gene end was trimmed by 5 bases and the J gene end by 5 bases; junction bases not matched to a gene: 13. The CDR3 is CASSRPILAGVHNEQFF. The CDR3 nucleotides are TGTGCCAGCAGTCGTCCAATACTAGCGGGCGTTCACAATGAGCAGTTCTTC.

The CDR3 bases are TGTGCCAGCAGCCCGCGTCCCAGCCGGGGGGGGGAGCAGTACTTC. Translating gives CASSPRPSRGGEQYF. The chain combines TRBV9 with TRBJ2-7; TRBD2 aligns across 8 bases. This CDR3 is built from 15 residues. The germline V gene has CDR1 SGDLS and CDR2 YYNGEE. The junction had 13 bases not matched to a gene; V was cut back by 4 bases and J by 7 bases.

The chain couples TRBV5-5 to TRBJ2-7; TRBD2 matches at 7 bases. Trimming removed 0 bases from V and 7 bases from J; junction bases left unmatched: 1. Germline assignment: CDR1 SGHKS and CDR2 YYEKEE (reference sequence). The CDR3 loop spans 12 amino acids. CDR3 residues: CASSLGRGEQYF. The CDR3 DNA sequence: TGTGCCAGCAGCTTGGGGCGGGGGGAGCAGTACTTC. The full variable domain, its missing parts supplied by reference TRBV5-5 and TRBJ2-7, is DAGVTQSPTHLIKTRGQQVTLRCSPISGHKSVSWYQQVLGQGPQFIFQYYEKEERGRGNFPDRFSARQFPNYSSELNVNALLLGDSALYLCASSLGRGEQYFGPGTRLTVT.

This clone was observed a few times. The CDR3 nucleotides are TGCAGCAGACGGAGCTCCTACGAGCAGTACTTC. Encoded protein: CSRRSSYEQYF. This sequence joins TRBV20-1 and TRBJ2-7; no definite D call. Germline V CDR1 and CDR2: DFQATT, SNEGSKA (reference sequence). The CDR3 contains 11 residues.

This chain connects TRBV9 to TRBJ2-3, with D possibly TRBD1 on 5 matching bases. The ends were cut back, 3 bases at V and 1 base at J, with 12 bases in the middle. The CDR3 runs 15 residues. Per germline, CDR1 SGDLS and CDR2 YYNGEE. CDR3 region: CASSETGRGTDTQYF. As DNA, the CDR3 is TGTGCCAGCAGCGAGACGGGCAGGGGCACAGATACGCAGTATTTT.

CDR3 sequence reads: CASSLGASNSPLHF. In DNA, the CDR3 is TGTGCCAGCAGTTTGGGGGCGAGTAATTCACCCCTCCACTTT. The genes are TRBV27 and TRBJ1-6; the D gene is possibly TRBD1 (6 bases). V was clipped by 3 bases and J by 6 bases, with 9 bases between them. Germline loops: CDR1 MNHEY, CDR2 SMNVEV (reference sequence). CDR3 length equals 14 residues.

The chain employs TRBV4-3 and TRBJ2-1, with 8 positions matching TRBD2. Germline CDR1 LGHNA, CDR2 YSLEER. This CDR3 spans 16 amino acids. Unmatched junction bases numbered 3, after V lost 0 bases and J lost 2 bases. The chain's CDR3 is CASSQESGRAYNEQFF. The DNA for the CDR3 is TGCGCCAGCAGCCAAGAAAGCGGGAGAGCCTACAATGAGCAGTTCTTC.

This rearrangement joins TRBV5-5 to TRBJ2-3; a weak D match, TRBD2 (5 bases). This CDR3 has 15 residues. V was pared by 5 bases and J by 7 bases, with 20 bases between. Germline CDR1 and CDR2: SGHKS and YYEKEE (reference sequence). The CDR3 DNA reads TGTGCCAGCAGTCCCGGGGATTCCTCCGACTATACGCAGTATTTT. It is translated as CASSPGDSSDYTQYF.

The rearrangement uses TRBV19 and TRBJ2-7; TRBD1 is a possible D gene (6 bases). Germline CDR1 LNHDA, CDR2 SQIVND (reference sequence). CDR3 length equals 14 residues. With 6 bases removed from V and 7 bases from J, the gap between germline ends came to 19 bases. The CDR3 reads CASRTALGAGEQYF. The DNA of the CDR3 is TGTGCCAGTAGGACTGCCCTGGGGGCAGGTGAGCAGTACTTC.

The sample holds a few counts of this clone. The chain uses TRBV19 and TRBJ1-3; D is ambiguous. V lost 2 bases to trimming and J lost 0 bases, with 8 bases between them. The CDR3 totals 15 residues. Germline-derived CDR1 and CDR2 are LNHDA and SQIVND (reference sequence). The CDR3 loop reads CASSISASSGNTIYF. CDR3 nucleotides: TGTGCCAGTAGTATAAGCGCGAGCTCTGGAAACACCATATATTTT.

The genes are TRBV6-5 and TRBJ1-1; no clear D gene. V was pared by 6 bases and J by 5 bases, with 10 bases between. This CDR3 has 12 residues. Per the germline V gene, CDR1 is MNHEY and CDR2 is SVGAGI. The CDR3 region has the DNA TGTGCCAGCAGCCCCGTCGGGACTGAAGCTTTCTTT. This gives the protein CASSPVGTEAFF.

The chain couples TRBV19 to TRBJ2-2, with TRBD2 identical over 13 bases. CDR1 LNHDA and CDR2 SQIVND come from the germline V gene (reference sequence). Trimming at V came to 2 bases and at J to 5 bases, leaving 5 bases not matched to a gene. The CDR3 is 17 residues long. The CDR3 spells CASSINPTSGRTGELFF. The DNA for the CDR3 is TGTGCCAGTAGTATAAACCCGACTAGCGGGAGGACCGGGGAGCTGTTTTTT.

The chain has TRBV7-2 and TRBJ2-3; 10 bases line up with TRBD2. There are 16 residues in the CDR3. Germline V gene lookup returns CDR1 SGHTA and CDR2 FQGNSA. The V and J ends lost 4 bases and 3 bases, in that order; junction bases with no gene match: 7. CDR3 region: CASSSTPSGRTDTQYF. In DNA, the CDR3 is TGTGCCAGCAGCTCCACACCTAGCGGGAGAACAGATACGCAGTATTTT.

This clone appeared a few times. This rearrangement joins TRBV4-2 to TRBJ1-5; a weak D match, TRBD1 (5 bases). Germline assignment: CDR1 LGHNA and CDR2 YNFKEQ. V was cut by 0 bases and J by 1 base, with 7 bases left in between. This CDR3 is 15 amino acids long. Here the CDR3 DNA reads TGTGCCAGCAGCCAAGAACCAGGGAGCAATCAGCCCCAGCATTTT. It specifies CASSQEPGSNQPQHF.